Listed here is a single T cell receptor beta chain. The data originate from a study of technical replicates of blood from a handful of donors. The CDR3 length is 14 residues. Germline CDR1 reads SGHRS; CDR2 reads YFSETQ. Trimming stripped 0 bases from V and 5 bases from J, with 9 bases between. Here immunoSEQ multiplex PCR was the method, and the copy in TCRdb shows in-frame clones only, minus some. The data hold some 87,000 clones, with 95% to 98% observed a single time. The specimen was T cells isolated from PBMCs. The chain has TRBV5-1 and TRBJ2-1; the D is unclear. This receptor was taken from a human donor in good health. Here the CDR3 reads CASSLAIRNNEQFF. DNA for the CDR3: TGCGCCAGCAGCTTGGCCATCAGGAACAATGAGCAGTTCTTC.